This T cell receptor beta chain emerged from a study of blood T cell repertoires in COVID-19 (TCRdb year 2020). Regarding the research as a whole: Samples from collaborators originated in the United States, Italy and Spain and spanned both the acute and convalescent phases of COVID-19. The prospective study material was composed of cDNA or gDNA derived from T cells, B-cell-depleted T cells, or PBMCs. Deeply sampled blood TCRbeta repertoires from subjects exposed to, actively infected with, or recovered from COVID-19 were included in the dataset. A freely available public database, intended as a resource for researchers studying the immune response to SARS-CoV-2, is where the repertoires were released. Samples came from the ongoing ImmuneRACE study (first 160 participants) plus 1,254 subjects from 6 global collaborators. The sample metadata nearly always contained a de-identified subject ID, COVID-19 status, age in years and sex. HLA class I and class II types, where available, came from metadata supplied by the sample provider rather than from assay-based typing.

Broad study findings and their caveats: Clinical and demographic metadata were provided uncurated, with the amount varying by source and participant.

The immunoSEQ Assay, a bias-controlled multiplex PCR, was used to amplify TCRbeta CDR3 regions from genomic DNA. The source study handled its data this way. The number of nucleated cells in each sample was estimated from the amplification of reference gene primers within the assay. To quantify the absolute abundance of each unique TCRbeta CDR3 rearrangement, sequence reads were collapsed and filtered. For each sample, productive Simpson clonality was calculated as the square root of Simpson's diversity index across productive rearrangements. TCRdb's version of the immuneACCESS table is confined to in-frame rearrangements and falls short of the full clone set. An unresolved V gene accounts for under half of the shortfall where checked; the remainder is of unknown origin. The D gene and trimming were derived from the DNA, and the V and J assignments and clone size from that table. Counted in this sample were approximately 390,000 clones; approximately 87% of them appeared once. The ten largest account for 10% of the sample.

From its cysteine to its phenylalanine, the CDR3 spans 10 amino acids. The DNA shown is the 30-base CDR3, in frame from base 1. The junction carries 9 bases between V and J, which are trimmed by 8 bases and 8 bases respectively. According to the germline V gene, CDR1 reads MNHEY and CDR2 reads SVGAGI. Participants in the prospective study were aged about 18 to 95 years, lived in 20 to 25 United States geographic areas, and enrolled through a virtual design. To assign participants to cohorts, the prospective study relied on clinical history that participants themselves reported in a screening survey and a study questionnaire. ImmuneRACE Cohort 3 recovered participants were defined by two consecutive negative NP/OP PCR tests, healthcare professional clearance, or symptom resolution. In the prospective study, whole blood, serum and a nasopharyngeal or oropharyngeal swab were collected from each participant by mobile phlebotomists. Participants in the prospective study had the option to provide additional blood draws and questionnaires over a roughly 2-month period. Before DNA extraction, blood samples from the prospective study were shipped at room temperature or frozen.

Turning to this clone: The antigen this receptor binds is unknown. No clone much larger than this one lies a single base away; base qualities are absent.

The receptor's source is a woman between 50 and 59 years old who had recovered from COVID-19. Sequenced: PBMCs or T cells enriched from blood (not recorded which). Recombination linked TRBV6-5 to TRBJ1-2; no D segment can be confidently identified. The bases are TGTGCCAGCTCCTCGGGGGGCTACACCTTC. This is translated as CASSSGGYTF.